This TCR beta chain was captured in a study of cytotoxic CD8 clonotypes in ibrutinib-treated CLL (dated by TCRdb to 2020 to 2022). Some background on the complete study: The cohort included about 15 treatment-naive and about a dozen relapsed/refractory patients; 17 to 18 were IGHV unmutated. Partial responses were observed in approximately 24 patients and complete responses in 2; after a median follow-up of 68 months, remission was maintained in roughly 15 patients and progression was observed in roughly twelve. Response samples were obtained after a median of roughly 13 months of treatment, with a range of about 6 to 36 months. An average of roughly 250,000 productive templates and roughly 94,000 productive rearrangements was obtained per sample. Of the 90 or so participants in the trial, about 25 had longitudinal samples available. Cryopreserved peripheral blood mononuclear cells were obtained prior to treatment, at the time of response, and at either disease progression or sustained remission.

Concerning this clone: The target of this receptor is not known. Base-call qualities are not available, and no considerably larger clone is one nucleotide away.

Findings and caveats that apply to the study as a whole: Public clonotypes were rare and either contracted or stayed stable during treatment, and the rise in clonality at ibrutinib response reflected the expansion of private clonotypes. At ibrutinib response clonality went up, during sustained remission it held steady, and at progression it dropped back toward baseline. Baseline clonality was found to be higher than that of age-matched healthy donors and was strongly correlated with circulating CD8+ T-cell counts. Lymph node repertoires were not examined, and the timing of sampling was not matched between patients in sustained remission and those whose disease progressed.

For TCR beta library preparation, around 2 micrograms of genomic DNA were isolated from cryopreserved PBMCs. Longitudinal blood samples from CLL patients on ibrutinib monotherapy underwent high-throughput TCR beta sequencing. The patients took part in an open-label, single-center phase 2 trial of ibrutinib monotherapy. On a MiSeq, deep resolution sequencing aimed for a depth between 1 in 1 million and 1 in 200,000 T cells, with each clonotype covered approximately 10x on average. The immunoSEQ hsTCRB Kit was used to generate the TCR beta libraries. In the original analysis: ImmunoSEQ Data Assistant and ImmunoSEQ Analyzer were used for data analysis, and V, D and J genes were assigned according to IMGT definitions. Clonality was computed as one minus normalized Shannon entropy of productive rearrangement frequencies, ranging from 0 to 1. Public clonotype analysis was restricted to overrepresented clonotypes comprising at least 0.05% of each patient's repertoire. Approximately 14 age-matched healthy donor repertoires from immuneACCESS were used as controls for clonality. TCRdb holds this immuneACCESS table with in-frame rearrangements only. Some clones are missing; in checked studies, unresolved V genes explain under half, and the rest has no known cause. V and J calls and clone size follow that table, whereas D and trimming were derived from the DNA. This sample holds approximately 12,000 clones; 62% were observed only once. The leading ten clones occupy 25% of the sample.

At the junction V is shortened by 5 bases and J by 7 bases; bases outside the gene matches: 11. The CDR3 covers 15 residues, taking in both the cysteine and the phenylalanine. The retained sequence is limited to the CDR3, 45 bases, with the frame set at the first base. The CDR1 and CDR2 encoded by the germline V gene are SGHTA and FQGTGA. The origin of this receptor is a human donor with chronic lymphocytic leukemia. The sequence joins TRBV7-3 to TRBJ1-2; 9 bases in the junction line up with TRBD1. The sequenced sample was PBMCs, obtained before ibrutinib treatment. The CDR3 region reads CASSPGTGTKGGYTF. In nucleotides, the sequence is TGTGCCAGCAGCCCCGGGACAGGGACGAAGGGTGGCTACACCTTC.